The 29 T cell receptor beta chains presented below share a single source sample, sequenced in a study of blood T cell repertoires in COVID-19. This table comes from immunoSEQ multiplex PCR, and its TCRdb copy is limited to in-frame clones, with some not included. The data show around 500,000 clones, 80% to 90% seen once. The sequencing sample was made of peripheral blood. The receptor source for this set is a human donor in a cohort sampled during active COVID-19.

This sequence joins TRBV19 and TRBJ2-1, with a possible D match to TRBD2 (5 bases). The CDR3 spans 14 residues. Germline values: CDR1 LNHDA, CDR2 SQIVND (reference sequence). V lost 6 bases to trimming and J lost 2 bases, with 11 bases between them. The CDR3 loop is CASRPGLAYNEQFF. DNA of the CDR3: TGTGCCAGTAGACCGGGATTGGCCTACAATGAGCAGTTCTTC.

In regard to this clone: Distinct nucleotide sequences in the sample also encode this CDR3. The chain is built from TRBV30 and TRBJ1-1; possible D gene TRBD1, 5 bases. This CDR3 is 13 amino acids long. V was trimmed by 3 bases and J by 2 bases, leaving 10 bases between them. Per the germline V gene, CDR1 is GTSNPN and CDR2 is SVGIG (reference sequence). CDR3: CAWSQGLNTEAFF. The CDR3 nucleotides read TGTGCCTGGAGCCAGGGACTCAACACTGAAGCTTTCTTT. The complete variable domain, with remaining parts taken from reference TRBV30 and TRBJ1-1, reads SQTIHQWPATLVQPVGSPLSLECTVEGTSNPNLYWYRQAAGRGLQLLFYSVGIGQISSEVPQNLSASRPQDRQFILSSKKLLLSDSGFYLCAWSQGLNTEAFFGQGTRLTVV.

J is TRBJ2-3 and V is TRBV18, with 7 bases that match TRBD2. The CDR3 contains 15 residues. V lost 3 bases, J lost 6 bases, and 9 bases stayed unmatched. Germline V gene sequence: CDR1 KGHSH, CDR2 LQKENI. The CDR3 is CASSPWTRASDTQYF. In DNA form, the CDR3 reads TGTGCCAGCTCACCTTGGACTAGGGCCTCGGATACGCAGTATTTT.

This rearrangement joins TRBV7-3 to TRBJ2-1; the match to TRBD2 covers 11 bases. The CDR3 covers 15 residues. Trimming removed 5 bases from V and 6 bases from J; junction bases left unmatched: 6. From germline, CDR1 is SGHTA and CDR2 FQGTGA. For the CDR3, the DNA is TGTGCCAGCAGCCCCGGGACTAGCGGAATCAATGAGCAGTTCTTC. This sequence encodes CASSPGTSGINEQFF.

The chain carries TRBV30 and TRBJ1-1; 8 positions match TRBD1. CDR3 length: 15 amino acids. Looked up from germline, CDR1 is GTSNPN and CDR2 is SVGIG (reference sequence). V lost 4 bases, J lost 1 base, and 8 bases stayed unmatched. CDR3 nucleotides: TGTGCCTGGATAACAGGGGGGGGGACGAACACTGAAGCTTTCTTT. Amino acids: CAWITGGGTNTEAFF. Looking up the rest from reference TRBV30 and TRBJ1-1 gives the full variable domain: SQTIHQWPATLVQPVGSPLSLECTVEGTSNPNLYWYRQAAGRGLQLLFYSVGIGQISSEVPQNLSASRPQDRQFILSSKKLLLSDSGFYLCAWITGGGTNTEAFFGQGTRLTVV.

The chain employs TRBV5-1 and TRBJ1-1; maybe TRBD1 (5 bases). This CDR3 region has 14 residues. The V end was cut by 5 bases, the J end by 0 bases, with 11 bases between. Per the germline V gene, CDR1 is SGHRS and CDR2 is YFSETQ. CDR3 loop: CASRGGTLNTEAFF. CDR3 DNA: TGCGCCAGCAGGGGGGGGACGTTGAACACTGAAGCTTTCTTT.

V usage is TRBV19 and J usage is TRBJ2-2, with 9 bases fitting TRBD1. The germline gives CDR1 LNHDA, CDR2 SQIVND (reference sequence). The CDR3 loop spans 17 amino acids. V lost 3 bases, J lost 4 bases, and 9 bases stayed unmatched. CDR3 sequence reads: CASSILWTGVGTGELFF. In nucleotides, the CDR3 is TGTGCCAGTAGTATTCTCTGGACAGGGGTGGGCACCGGGGAGCTGTTTTTT.

The DNA of the CDR3 is TGCGCCAGCAGCGTACAGGGTAAAGAGACCCAGTACTTC. Protein: CASSVQGKETQYF. This sequence joins TRBV5-1 and TRBJ2-5; possible D gene TRBD1, 6 bases. V lost 4 bases and J lost 3, with 10 bases in between. This CDR3 comprises 13 residues. Germline V gives CDR1 SGHRS, CDR2 YFSETQ.

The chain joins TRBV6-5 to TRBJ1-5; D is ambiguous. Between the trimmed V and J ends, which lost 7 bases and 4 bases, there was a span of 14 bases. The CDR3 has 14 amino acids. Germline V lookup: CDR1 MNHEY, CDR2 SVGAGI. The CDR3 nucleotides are TGTGCCAGCACGCCCGGGTTAGGAAATCAGCCCCAGCATTTT. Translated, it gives CASTPGLGNQPQHF.

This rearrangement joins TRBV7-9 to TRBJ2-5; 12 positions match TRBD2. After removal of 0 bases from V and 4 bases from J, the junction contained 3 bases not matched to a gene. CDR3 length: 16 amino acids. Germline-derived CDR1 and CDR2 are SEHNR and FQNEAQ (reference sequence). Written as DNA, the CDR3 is TGTGCCAGCAGCTTAGCGACTAGCGGGAGAGTAGAGACCCAGTACTTC. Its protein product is CASSLATSGRVETQYF.

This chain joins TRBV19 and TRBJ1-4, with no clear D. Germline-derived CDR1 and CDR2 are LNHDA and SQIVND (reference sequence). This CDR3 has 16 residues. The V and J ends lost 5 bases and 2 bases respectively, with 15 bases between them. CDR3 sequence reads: CASSSPPGLTNEKLFF. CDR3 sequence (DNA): TGTGCCAGTAGTTCTCCCCCGGGTCTTACTAATGAAAAACTGTTTTTT.

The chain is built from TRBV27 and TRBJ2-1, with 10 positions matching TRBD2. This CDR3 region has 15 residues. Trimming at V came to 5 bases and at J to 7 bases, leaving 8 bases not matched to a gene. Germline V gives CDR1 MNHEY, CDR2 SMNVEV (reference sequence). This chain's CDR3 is CASSPSGLALNEQFF. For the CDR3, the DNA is TGTGCCAGCAGTCCCTCGGGACTAGCGTTGAATGAGCAGTTCTTC.

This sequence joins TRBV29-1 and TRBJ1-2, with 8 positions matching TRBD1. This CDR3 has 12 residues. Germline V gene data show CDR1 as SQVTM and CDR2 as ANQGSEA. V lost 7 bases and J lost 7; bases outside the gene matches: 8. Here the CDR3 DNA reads TGCAGCGAACAAACAGGGGGACTTGGCTACACCTTC. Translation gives CSEQTGGLGYTF. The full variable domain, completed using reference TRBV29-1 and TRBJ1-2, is SAVISQKPSRDICQRGTSLTIQCQVDSQVTMMFWYRQQPGQSLTLIATANQGSEATYESGFVIDKFPISRPNLTFSTLTVSNMSPEDSSIYLCSEQTGGLGYTFGSGTRLTVV.

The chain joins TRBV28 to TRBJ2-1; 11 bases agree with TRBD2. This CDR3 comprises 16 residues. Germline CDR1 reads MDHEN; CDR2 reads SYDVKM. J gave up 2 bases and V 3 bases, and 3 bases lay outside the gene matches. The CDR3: CASSFETSGTYNEQFF. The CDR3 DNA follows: TGTGCCAGCAGTTTCGAGACTAGCGGGACCTACAATGAGCAGTTCTTC.

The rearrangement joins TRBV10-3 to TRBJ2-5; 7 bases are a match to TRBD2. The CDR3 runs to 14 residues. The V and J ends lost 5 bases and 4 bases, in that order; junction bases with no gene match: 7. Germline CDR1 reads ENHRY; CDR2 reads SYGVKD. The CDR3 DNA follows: TGTGCCATCAGTCAGGCGGGGGACGCAGAGACCCAGTACTTC. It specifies CAISQAGDAETQYF.

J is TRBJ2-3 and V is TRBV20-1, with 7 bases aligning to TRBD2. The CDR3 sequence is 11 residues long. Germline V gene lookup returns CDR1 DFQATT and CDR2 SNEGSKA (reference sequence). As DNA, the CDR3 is TGCAGCGCGGGAGGCACAGATACGCAGTATTTT. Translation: CSAGGTDTQYF.

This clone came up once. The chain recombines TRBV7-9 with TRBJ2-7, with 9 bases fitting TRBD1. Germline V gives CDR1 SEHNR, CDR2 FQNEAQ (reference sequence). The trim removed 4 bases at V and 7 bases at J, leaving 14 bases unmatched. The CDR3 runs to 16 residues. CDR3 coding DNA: TGTGCCAGCAGCTCCTGGGACAGGGCCATCGCCCGAGAGCAGTACTTC. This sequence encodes CASSSWDRAIAREQYF.

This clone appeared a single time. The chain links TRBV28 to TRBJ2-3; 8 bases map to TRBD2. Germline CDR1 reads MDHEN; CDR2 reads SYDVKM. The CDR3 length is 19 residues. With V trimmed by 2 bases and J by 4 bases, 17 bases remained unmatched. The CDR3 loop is CASSLAGRAVFLDPDTQYF. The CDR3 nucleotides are TGTGCCAGCAGTTTAGCCGGGAGGGCCGTTTTTCTTGATCCAGATACGCAGTATTTT.

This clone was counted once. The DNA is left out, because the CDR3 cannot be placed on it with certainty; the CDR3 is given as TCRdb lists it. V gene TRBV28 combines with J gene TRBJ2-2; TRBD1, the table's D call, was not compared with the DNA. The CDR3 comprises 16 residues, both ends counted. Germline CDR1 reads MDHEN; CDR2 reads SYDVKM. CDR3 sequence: CASSLSGGLRAGELFF.

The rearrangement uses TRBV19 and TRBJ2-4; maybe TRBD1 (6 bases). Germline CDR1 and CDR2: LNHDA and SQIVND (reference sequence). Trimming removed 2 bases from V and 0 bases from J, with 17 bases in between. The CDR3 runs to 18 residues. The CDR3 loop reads CASSIFRLDSLAKNIQYF. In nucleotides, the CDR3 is TGTGCCAGTAGTATATTTCGTTTGGACAGTCTAGCCAAAAACATTCAGTACTTC.

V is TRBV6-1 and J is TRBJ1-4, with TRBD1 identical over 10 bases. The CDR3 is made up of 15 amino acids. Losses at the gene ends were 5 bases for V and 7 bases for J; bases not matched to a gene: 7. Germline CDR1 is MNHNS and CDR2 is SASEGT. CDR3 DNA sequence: TGTGCCAGCAGTACTGGGGACAGGGGTAGTGAAAAACTGTTTTTT. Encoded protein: CASSTGDRGSEKLFF.

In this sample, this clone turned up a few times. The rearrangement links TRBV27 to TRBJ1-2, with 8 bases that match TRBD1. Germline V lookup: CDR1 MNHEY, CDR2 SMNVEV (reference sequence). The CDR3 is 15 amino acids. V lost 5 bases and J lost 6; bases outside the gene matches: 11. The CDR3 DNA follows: TGTGCCAGCAGTCCCCGCCGACAGGGGTTCGATGGCTACACCTTC. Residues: CASSPRRQGFDGYTF.

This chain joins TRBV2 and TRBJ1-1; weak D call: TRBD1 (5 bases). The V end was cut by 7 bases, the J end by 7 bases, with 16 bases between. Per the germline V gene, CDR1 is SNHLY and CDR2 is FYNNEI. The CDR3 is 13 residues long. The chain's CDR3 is CASTSQGRFEAFF. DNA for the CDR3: TGTGCCAGCACCTCGCAGGGTAGGTTTGAAGCTTTCTTT.

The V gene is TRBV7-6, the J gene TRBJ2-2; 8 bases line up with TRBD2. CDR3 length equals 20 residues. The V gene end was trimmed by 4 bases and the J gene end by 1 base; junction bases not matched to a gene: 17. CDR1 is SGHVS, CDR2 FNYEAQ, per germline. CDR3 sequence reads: CASSSPPRSGTTLNTGELFF. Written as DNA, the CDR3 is TGTGCCAGCAGCTCACCGCCTCGTAGCGGGACAACTTTGAACACCGGGGAGCTGTTTTTT.

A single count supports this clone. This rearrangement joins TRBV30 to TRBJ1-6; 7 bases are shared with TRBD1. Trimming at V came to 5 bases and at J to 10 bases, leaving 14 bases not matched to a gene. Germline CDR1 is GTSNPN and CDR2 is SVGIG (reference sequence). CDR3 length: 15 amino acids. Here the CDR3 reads CAWARTGAIGSPLHF. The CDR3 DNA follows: TGTGCCTGGGCCCGTACAGGGGCGATAGGATCACCCCTCCACTTT.

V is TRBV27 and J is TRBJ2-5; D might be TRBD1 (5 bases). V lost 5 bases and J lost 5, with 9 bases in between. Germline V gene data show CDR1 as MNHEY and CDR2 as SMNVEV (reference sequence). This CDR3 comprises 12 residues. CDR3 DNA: TGTGCCAGCAGTAAGGGGTTGGAGACCCAGTACTTC. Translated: CASSKGLETQYF.

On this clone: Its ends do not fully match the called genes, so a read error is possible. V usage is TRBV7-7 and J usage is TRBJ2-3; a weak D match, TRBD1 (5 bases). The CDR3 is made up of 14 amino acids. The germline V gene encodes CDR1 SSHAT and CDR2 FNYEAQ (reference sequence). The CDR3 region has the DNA TGTGCTAGCAGCTTAGGGGCGCGCACAGATACGCAGTATTTT. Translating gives CASSLGARTDTQYF.

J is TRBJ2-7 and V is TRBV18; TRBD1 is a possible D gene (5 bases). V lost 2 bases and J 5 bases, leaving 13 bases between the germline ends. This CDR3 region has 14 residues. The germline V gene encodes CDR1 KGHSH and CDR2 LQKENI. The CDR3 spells CASSPRQGIDEQYF. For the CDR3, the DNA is TGTGCCAGCTCACCAAGGCAGGGTATCGACGAGCAGTACTTC.

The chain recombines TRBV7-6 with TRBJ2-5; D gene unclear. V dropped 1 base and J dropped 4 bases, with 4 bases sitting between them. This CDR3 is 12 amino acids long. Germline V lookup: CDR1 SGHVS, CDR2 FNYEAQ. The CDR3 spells CASSLDGETQYF. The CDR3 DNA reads TGTGCCAGCAGCTTAGACGGAGAGACCCAGTACTTC.